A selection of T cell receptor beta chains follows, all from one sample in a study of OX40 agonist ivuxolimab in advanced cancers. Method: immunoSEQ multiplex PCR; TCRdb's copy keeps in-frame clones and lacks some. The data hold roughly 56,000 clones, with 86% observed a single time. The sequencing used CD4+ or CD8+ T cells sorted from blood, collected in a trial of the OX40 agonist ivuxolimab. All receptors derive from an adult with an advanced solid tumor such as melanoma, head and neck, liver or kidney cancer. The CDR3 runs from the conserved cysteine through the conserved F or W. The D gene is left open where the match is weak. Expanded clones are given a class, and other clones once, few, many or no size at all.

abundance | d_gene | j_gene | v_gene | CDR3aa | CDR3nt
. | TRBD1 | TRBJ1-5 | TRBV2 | CASRGQIGNQPQHF | TGTGCCAGCAGGGGACAGATCGGCAATCAGCCCCAGCATTTT
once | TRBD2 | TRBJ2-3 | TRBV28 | CASSLWASGVGTDTQYF | TGTGCCAGCAGTTTATGGGCTAGCGGGGTCGGCACAGATACGCAGTATTTT
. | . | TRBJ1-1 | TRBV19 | CASSIAGFEATEAFF | TGTGCCAGTAGTATAGCAGGGTTTGAAGCCACTGAAGCTTTCTTT
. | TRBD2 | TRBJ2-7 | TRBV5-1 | CASRVSGGALYEQYF | TGCGCCAGCAGAGTAAGCGGGGGGGCCCTCTACGAGCAGTACTTC
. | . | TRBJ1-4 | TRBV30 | CAWSVGRFGVPTNEKLFF | TGTGCCTGGAGTGTGGGGAGGTTTGGGGTCCCAACTAATGAAAAACTGTTTTTT
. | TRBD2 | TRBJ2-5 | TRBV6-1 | CASSAHSLAEETQYF | TGTGCCAGCAGTGCCCACTCACTAGCGGAAGAGACCCAGTACTTC
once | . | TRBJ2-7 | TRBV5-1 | CASSVDGAYEQYF | TGCGCCAGCAGCGTCGACGGAGCCTACGAGCAGTACTTC
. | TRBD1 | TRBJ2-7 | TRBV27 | CASSLAGGRYEQYF | TGTGCCAGCAGTTTAGCAGGGGGCAGGTACGAGCAGTACTTC
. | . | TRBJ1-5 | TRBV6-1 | CASSESGMGQPQHF | TGTGCCAGCAGTGAAAGCGGGATGGGTCAGCCCCAGCATTTT
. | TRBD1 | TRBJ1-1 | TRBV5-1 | CASSGGQAKNTEAFF | TGCGCCAGCAGCGGTGGACAGGCGAAGAACACTGAAGCTTTCTTT
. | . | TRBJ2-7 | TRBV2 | CASSLGTGPLYEQYF | TGTGCCAGCAGTCTCGGGACCGGACCTCTCTACGAGCAGTACTTC
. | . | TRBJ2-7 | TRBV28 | CASSSPGTRARYEQYF | TGTGCCAGCAGTTCACCCGGGACAAGGGCCCGGTACGAGCAGTACTTC
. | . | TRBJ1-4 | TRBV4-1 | CASSQEETGVREKLFF | TGCGCCAGCAGCCAAGAAGAAACAGGCGTGAGGGAAAAACTGTTTTTT
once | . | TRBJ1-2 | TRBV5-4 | CASSLDRTGYTF | TGTGCCAGCAGCTTGGACCGTACTGGCTACACCTTC
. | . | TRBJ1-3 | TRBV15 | CATSRGEGNTIYF | TGTGCCACCAGCAGAGGGGAGGGAAACACCATATATTTT
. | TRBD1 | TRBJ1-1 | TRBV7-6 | CASSSRTGGNMNTEAFF | TGTGCCAGCAGCTCACGGACAGGTGGGAACATGAACACTGAAGCTTTCTTT
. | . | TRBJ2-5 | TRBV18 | CASSPILTQGGETQYF | TGTGCCAGCTCACCAATTCTCACGCAGGGTGGAGAGACCCAGTACTTC
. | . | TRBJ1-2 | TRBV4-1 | CASSQEGQGHYGYTF | TGCGCCAGCAGCCAAGAAGGGCAGGGACACTATGGCTACACCTTC
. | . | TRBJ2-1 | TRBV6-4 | CASSLNPGISYNEQFF | TGTGCCAGCAGCCTCAATCCCGGGATCTCCTACAATGAGCAGTTCTTC
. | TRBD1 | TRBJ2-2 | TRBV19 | CASSSGQGYTGELFF | TGTGCCAGTAGTTCCGGACAGGGATACACCGGGGAGCTGTTTTTT
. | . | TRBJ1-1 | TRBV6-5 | CASSYSTQNSREAFF | TGTGCCAGCAGTTACTCAACGCAAAACAGTCGAGAAGCTTTCTTT
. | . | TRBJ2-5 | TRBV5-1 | CASSLLGQETQYF | TGCGCCAGCAGCTTGCTGGGCCAAGAGACCCAGTACTTC
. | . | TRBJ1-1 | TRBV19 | CASRWQVNTEAFF | TGTGCCAGTAGGTGGCAAGTGAACACTGAAGCTTTCTTT
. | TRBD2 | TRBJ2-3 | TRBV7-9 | CASSFLSGGQDTQYF | TGTGCCAGCAGCTTCCTCAGCGGGGGTCAAGATACGCAGTATTTT
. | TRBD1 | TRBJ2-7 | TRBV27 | CASSLSGQGAYEQYF | TGTGCCAGCAGTTTATCCGGACAGGGGGCCTACGAGCAGTACTTC
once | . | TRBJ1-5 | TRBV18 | CASSPRQGNQPQHF | TGTGCCAGCTCACCGAGACAGGGCAATCAGCCCCAGCATTTT
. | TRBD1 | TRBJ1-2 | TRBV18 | CASSPRTGGGDGCTF | TGTGCCAGCTCACCCCGGACAGGGGGCGGTGACGGCTGCACCTTC
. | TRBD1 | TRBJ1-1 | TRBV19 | CASSADRDSLEAFF | TGTGCCAGTAGTGCAGACCGGGACAGCCTTGAAGCTTTCTTT
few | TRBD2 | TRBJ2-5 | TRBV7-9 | CASSLGTSGGETQYF | TGTGCCAGCAGCTTAGGGACTAGCGGGGGAGAGACCCAGTACTTC
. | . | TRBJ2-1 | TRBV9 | CASSPVGGSYNEQFF | TGTGCCAGCAGCCCCGTCGGGGGCTCCTACAATGAGCAGTTCTTC
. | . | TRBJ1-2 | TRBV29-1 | CSVPRTHDLHYGYTF | TGCAGCGTCCCGCGGACTCATGACCTCCACTATGGCTACACCTTC
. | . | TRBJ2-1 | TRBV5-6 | CASSLVPGHNEQFF | TGTGCCAGCAGCTTGGTCCCGGGACACAATGAGCAGTTCTTC
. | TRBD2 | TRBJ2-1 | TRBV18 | CASSQVREGRNEQFF | TGTGCCAGCTCACAAGTCCGGGAGGGGCGTAATGAGCAGTTCTTC
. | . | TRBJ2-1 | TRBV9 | CASSVAGDRDNEQFF | TGTGCCAGCAGCGTAGCAGGGGACCGGGACAATGAGCAGTTCTTC
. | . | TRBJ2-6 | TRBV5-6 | CASSFPQGGSGANVLTF | TGTGCCAGCAGCTTTCCCCAGGGAGGCTCTGGGGCCAACGTCCTGACTTTC
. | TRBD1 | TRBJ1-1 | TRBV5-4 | CASSFDGQGRTEAFF | TGTGCCAGCAGCTTCGACGGACAGGGTAGGACTGAAGCTTTCTTT
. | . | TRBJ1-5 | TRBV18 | CASPATGFGNQPQHF | TGTGCCAGCCCAGCGACGGGTTTTGGTAATCAGCCCCAGCATTTT
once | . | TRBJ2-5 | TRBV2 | CASRQKGQGETQYF | TGTGCCAGCAGACAAAAGGGGCAGGGAGAGACCCAGTACTTC
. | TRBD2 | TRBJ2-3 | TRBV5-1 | CASSPRTSGRSGADTQYF | TGCGCCAGCAGCCCCAGGACTAGCGGGAGGAGTGGCGCAGATACGCAGTATTTT
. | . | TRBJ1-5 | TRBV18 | CASSPRSATQPQHF | TGTGCCAGCTCACCGAGGTCAGCCACTCAGCCCCAGCATTTT
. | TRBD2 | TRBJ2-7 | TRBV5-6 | CASELAGGGSYEQYF | TGTGCCAGCGAACTAGCGGGAGGGGGCTCCTACGAGCAGTACTTC
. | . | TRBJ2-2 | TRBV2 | CASSPRELGNTGELFF | TGTGCCAGCAGTCCTCGGGAACTTGGGAACACCGGGGAGCTGTTTTTT
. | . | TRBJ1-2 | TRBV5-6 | CAGGRGKGDYGYTF | TGTGCCGGAGGGAGGGGCAAGGGGGACTATGGCTACACCTTC
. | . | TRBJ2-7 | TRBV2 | CASTPLGGEQYF | TGTGCCAGCACCCCCCTGGGGGGCGAGCAGTACTTC